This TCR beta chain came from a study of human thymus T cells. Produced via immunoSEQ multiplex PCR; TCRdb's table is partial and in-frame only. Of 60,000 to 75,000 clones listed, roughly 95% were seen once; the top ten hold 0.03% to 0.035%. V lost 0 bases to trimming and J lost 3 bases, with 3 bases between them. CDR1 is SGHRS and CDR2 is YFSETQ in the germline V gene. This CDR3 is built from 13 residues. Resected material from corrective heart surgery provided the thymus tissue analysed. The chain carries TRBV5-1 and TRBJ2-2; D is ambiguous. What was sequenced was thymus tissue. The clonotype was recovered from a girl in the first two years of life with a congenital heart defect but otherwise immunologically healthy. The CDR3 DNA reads TGCGCCAGCAGCTTGGAAGACACCGGGGAGCTGTTTTTT. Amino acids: CASSLEDTGELFF.